These T cell receptor beta chains were read from a single sample in a study of T-cell reconstitution after alpha-beta-depleted transplantation in children. TCRdb reanalysed the PCR reads using MiXCR and keeps one entry per CDR3 protein. In the table there are approximately 340,000 distinct CDR3 sequences, 10% of which are singletons. Sequenced here: PBMCs from the stem cell graft donor, sampled from the stem cell graft. The receptors shown here come from a human donor who donated a stem cell graft to a child with acute lymphoblastic leukemia. CDR3s include the opening cysteine and the closing phenylalanine or tryptophan. A D gene is named only where the DNA matches it firmly. Where a row states a size, it is once, few, many or the class of an expanded clone; other rows omit it.

TRBJ2-7,.,TRBV20-1,.,TGCAGTGCTAGAGATCAGGACACCCTCTCCTACGAGCAGTACTTC,CSARDQDTLSYEQYF
TRBJ2-1,.,TRBV7-9,many,TGTGCCAGCAGCTTAGGGGCGGGGAGCTCCTACAATGAGCAGTTCTTC,CASSLGAGSSYNEQFF
TRBJ1-5,.,TRBV27,few,TGTGCCAGCAGCACGGCCAGTCCCCGAGGCAATCAGCCCCAGCATTTT,CASSTASPRGNQPQHF
TRBJ2-1,TRBD2,TRBV28,many,TGTGCCAGCAGTGGGACTAGCGACTACAATGAGCAGTTCTTC,CASSGTSDYNEQFF
TRBJ2-7,.,TRBV7-9,few,TGTGCCAGCAGCTTACCGGGCCATTACGAGCAGTACTTC,CASSLPGHYEQYF
TRBJ2-2,.,TRBV20-1,.,TGCAGTGCTAGGTTACCGAACACCGGGGAGCTGTTTTTT,CSARLPNTGELFF
TRBJ2-5,TRBD1,TRBV7-2,few,TGTGCCAGCAGCTTAGGGGACCGGGACAGGGGGCAAGAGACCCAGTACTTC,CASSLGDRDRGQETQYF
TRBJ2-3,.,TRBV7-2,many,TGTGCCAGCAGCTTCCCGGGCACAGATACGCAGTATTTT,CASSFPGTDTQYF
TRBJ1-4,.,TRBV4-1,few,TGCGCCAGCAGCCAACTTTCCCCCCCTCCAACTAATGAAAAACTGTTTTTT,CASSQLSPPPTNEKLFF
TRBJ2-1,TRBD2,TRBV5-5,.,TGTGCCAGCAGCTTCGCGACTAGCGGGAGCAATGAGCAGTTCTTC,CASSFATSGSNEQFF
TRBJ2-3,.,TRBV7-2,.,TGTGCCAGCAGCTTAAGCGGCAGGGGAGGGGTGGGCCCAGATACGCAGTATTTT,CASSLSGRGGVGPDTQYF
TRBJ1-1,TRBD1,TRBV7-9,.,TGTGCCAGCAGCAAACAGGGGGCAGCCACTGAAGCTTTCTTT,CASSKQGAATEAFF
TRBJ1-1,.,TRBV12-3/TRBV12-4,few,TGTGCCAGCAGTTTATCTGGCATACTGTTTGTGAACACTGAAGCTTTCTTT,CASSLSGILFVNTEAFF
TRBJ1-2,.,TRBV5-6,few,TGTGCCAGCAGCTTCGCAGGTGATGGCTACACCTTC,CASSFAGDGYTF
TRBJ1-2,.,TRBV2,.,TGTGCCACCCGGACAACTAACTATGGCTACACCTTC,CATRTTNYGYTF
TRBJ2-3,.,TRBV4-1,.,TGCGCCAGCAGCCAAGGACACTCCGCCTTCACAGATACGCAGTATTTT,CASSQGHSAFTDTQYF
TRBJ2-7,TRBD1,TRBV27,many,TGTGCCAGCAGCCGACAGGGCCCCTACGAGCAGTACTTC,CASSRQGPYEQYF
TRBJ2-7,.,TRBV7-2,few,TGTGCCAGCACCACCACGGCAAGCAGCTCCTACGAGCAGTACTTC,CASTTTASSSYEQYF
TRBJ2-3,.,TRBV15,few,TGTGCCACCAGCAGCGCTCTCTCGGGGACAGATACGCAGTATTTT,CATSSALSGTDTQYF
TRBJ2-1,.,TRBV14,.,TGTGCCAGCAGCCCTTGGGACAACTACAATGAGCAGTTCTTC,CASSPWDNYNEQFF
TRBJ2-7,.,TRBV5-5,.,TGTGCCAGCAGCGCACATGCCGTCTACGAGCAGTACTTC,CASSAHAVYEQYF
TRBJ2-1,.,TRBV23-1,.,TGCGCCACCCCTGGTCCGGACTCCATCGGAGATGAGCAGTTCTTC,CATPGPDSIGDEQFF
TRBJ2-5,TRBD2,TRBV7-9,many,TGTGCCAGCAGCTATAGCGGGTATCGCGAGACCCAGTACTTC,CASSYSGYRETQYF
TRBJ2-7,TRBD1,TRBV7-2,.,TGTGCCAGCAGCACGACAGGGTCCTACGAGCAGTACTTC,CASSTTGSYEQYF
TRBJ2-1,.,TRBV7-9,few,TGTGCCAGCAGCTTGGACCCACCAAATGAGCAGTTCTTC,CASSLDPPNEQFF
TRBJ2-2,.,TRBV28,few,TGTGCCAGCAGTTCAGGGACAATCGCGAACACCGGGGAGCTGTTTTTT,CASSSGTIANTGELFF
TRBJ2-1,.,TRBV19,.,TGTGCCAGTAGTATCACGGGACGAGGAGCCAATGAGCAGTTCTTC,CASSITGRGANEQFF
TRBJ2-7,.,TRBV28,.,TGTGCCAGCAGTTGGGACATCCAAGGACTCTACGAGCAGTACTTC,CASSWDIQGLYEQYF
TRBJ2-7,.,TRBV27,.,TGTGCCAGCAGTTTCCGCGGGAAGGGTGGCTCCTACGAGCAGTACTTC,CASSFRGKGGSYEQYF
TRBJ2-1,.,TRBV5-4,.,TGTGCCAGCAGCCTCCCCGGTCGGGCGAAGCAGTTCTTC,CASSLPGRAKQFF
TRBJ2-1,.,TRBV5-1,.,TGCGCCAGCAGCTTGGCTGGGACTTTATACAATGAGCAGTTCTTC,CASSLAGTLYNEQFF
TRBJ2-5,.,TRBV15,few,TGTGCCACCAGCAGAGTCCCGGGGAACTCCCAAGAGACCCAGTACTTC,CATSRVPGNSQETQYF
TRBJ2-3,TRBD2,TRBV12-3/TRBV12-4,few,TGTGCCAGCAGTTTATCGGCTAGCGGGCCACTCACAGATACGCAGTATTTT,CASSLSASGPLTDTQYF
TRBJ2-7,.,TRBV21-1,.,TGTGCCAGCAGCATCCGACGACAGGGACCCTACGAGCAGTACTTC,CASSIRRQGPYEQYF
TRBJ1-1,TRBD1,TRBV12-3/TRBV12-4,few,TGTGCCAGCAGCCTACAGGGGGCCTACACTGAAGCTTTCTTT,CASSLQGAYTEAFF
TRBJ1-4,TRBD1,TRBV7-8,.,TGTGCCAGCAGCTTGGGGACAGGGGTTGCAACTAATGAAAAACTGTTTTTT,CASSLGTGVATNEKLFF
TRBJ2-1,.,TRBV29-1,.,TGCAGCGTTCAAGCTGGAAGCTCCTACAATGAGCAGTTCTTC,CSVQAGSSYNEQFF